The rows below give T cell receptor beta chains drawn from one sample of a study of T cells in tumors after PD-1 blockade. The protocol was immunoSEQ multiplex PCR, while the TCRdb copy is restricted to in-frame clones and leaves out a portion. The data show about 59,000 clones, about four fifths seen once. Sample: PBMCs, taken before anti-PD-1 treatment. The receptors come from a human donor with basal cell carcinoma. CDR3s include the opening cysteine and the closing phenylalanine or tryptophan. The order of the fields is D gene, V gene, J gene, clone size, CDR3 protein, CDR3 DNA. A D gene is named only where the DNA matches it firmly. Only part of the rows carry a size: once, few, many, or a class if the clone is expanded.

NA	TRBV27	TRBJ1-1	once	CASSGKGTEAFF	TGTGCCAGCAGTGGGAAGGGTACTGAAGCTTTCTTT
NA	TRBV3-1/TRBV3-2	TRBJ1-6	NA	CASSQVEAPLHF	TGTGCCAGCAGCCAAGTCGAGGCACCCCTCCACTTT
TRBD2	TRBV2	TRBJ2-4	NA	CATGAGDYIQYF	TGTGCCACCGGAGCGGGGGACTACATTCAGTACTTC
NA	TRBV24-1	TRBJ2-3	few	CATSGDTDTQYF	TGTGCCACCAGTGGGGACACAGATACGCAGTATTTT
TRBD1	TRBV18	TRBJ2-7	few	CASSRGGTGDSYEQYF	TGTGCCAGCTCACGGGGCGGGACAGGAGACTCCTACGAGCAGTACTTC
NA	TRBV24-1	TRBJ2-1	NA	CATSEDNEQFF	TGTGCCACCAGTGAAGACAATGAGCAGTTCTTC
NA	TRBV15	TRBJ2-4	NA	CATSREGVAKNIQYF	TGTGCCACCAGCAGAGAAGGGGTAGCCAAAAACATTCAGTACTTC
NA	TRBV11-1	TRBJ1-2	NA	CASSYGNSENGYTF	TGTGCCAGCAGCTATGGGAACAGTGAGAATGGCTACACCTTC
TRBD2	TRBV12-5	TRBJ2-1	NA	CASGYGGGAYEQFF	TGTGCTAGTGGTTATGGCGGGGGGGCCTATGAGCAGTTCTTC
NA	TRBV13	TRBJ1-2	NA	CASSKTDRSYGYTF	TGTGCCAGCAGCAAAACGGACCGAAGCTATGGCTACACCTTC
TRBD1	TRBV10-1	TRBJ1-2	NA	CASRWGQGRPNYGYTF	TGCGCCAGCAGATGGGGACAGGGAAGGCCTAACTATGGCTACACCTTC
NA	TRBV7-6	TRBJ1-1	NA	CASRPVAGGQHTEAFF	TGTGCCAGCAGACCCGTGGCGGGAGGACAACACACTGAAGCTTTCTTT
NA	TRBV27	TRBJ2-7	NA	CASSLSYGTAYEQYF	TGTGCCAGCAGTTTATCGTACGGGACGGCCTACGAGCAGTACTTC
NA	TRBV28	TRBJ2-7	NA	CASSLFRDGAYEQYF	TGTGCCAGCAGTTTATTTCGGGACGGAGCCTACGAGCAGTACTTC
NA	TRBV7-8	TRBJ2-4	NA	CASSTYDAGAKNIQYF	TGTGCCAGCAGCACCTACGACGCCGGTGCCAAAAACATTCAGTACTTC
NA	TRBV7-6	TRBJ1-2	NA	CASSLGGQVDYTF	TGTGCCAGCAGCTTAGGGGGGCAAGTCGACTACACCTTC
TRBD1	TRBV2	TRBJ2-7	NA	CASRAPGQSYEQYF	TGTGCCAGCAGGGCGCCGGGACAGAGCTACGAGCAGTACTTC